The entry that follows covers one T cell receptor (beta chain) sequence. The source of the sample is a study of CD8 T cells in Susac syndrome. Random-hexamer reverse transcription was applied to about 0.45 to 1 ug RNA. MiXCR, applied by TCRdb to the immunoSEQ multiplex PCR reads, yields one record per CDR3 protein. Of 77,000 or so distinct CDR3 sequences detected, under 95% appear once; the ten largest clones hold approximately 0.52%. The CDR3 sequence is 21 residues long. The V end lost 5 bases, the J end lost 0 bases, and 29 bases lay between the germline ends. Germline CDR1 and CDR2: LNHDA and SQIVND (reference sequence).

The receptor's source is a human donor with Susac syndrome. The sequencing sample was made of CD4+ T cells from PBMCs. V and J are TRBV19 and TRBJ1-3, with D tentatively TRBD1 (5 bases). CDR3 sequence reads: CASSPRLTGTVPESSGNTIYF. DNA for the CDR3: TGTGCCAGTAGTCCACGATTAACCGGGACCGTCCCCGAAAGCTCTGGAAACACCATATATTTT.